These T cell receptor beta chains were read from a single sample in a study of early T cells in non-severe SARS-CoV-2 infection. TCRdb called the 5' RACE reads again in MiXCR, with one record for every CDR3 protein. Among 80,000 to 95,000 distinct CDR3 sequences, over 9% were seen once, and the ten largest hold less than 8.5%. The sequenced sample consisted of whole blood. These receptors came from an adult who was a healthcare worker with PCR-confirmed SARS-CoV-2 infection or an uninfected control (not recorded which). Both conserved end residues are part of each CDR3. A D gene is named only where the DNA matches it firmly. Expanded clones get a size class; other rows say once, few or many, or leave the size out.

cdr3_nt cdr3_aa v_call d_call j_call cdr3_length clone_size
TGTGCCAGCAGTTTAGATCAGGGTATCGCCTACGAGCAGTACTTC CASSLDQGIAYEQYF TRBV12-3/TRBV12-4 - TRBJ2-7 15 -
TGCGCCAGCAGTTTCTTCGGACAGAGCCAAGAGACCCAGTACTTC CASSFFGQSQETQYF TRBV5-1 - TRBJ2-5 15 many
TGTGCCACCTTTAGCGGAAACACCGGGGAGCTGTTTTTT CATFSGNTGELFF TRBV10-3 - TRBJ2-2 13 -
TGTGCCAGCAGCCCGTGGGGTACGGGCGAGCAGTACTTC CASSPWGTGEQYF TRBV7-9 - TRBJ2-7 13 many
TGTGCCAGCAGTTTTTCGGGGAGGCCTGAAGCTTTCTTT CASSFSGRPEAFF TRBV12-3/TRBV12-4 - TRBJ1-1 13 many
TGTGCCAGCAGTTACGGGGGTATGACTGAAGCTTTCTTT CASSYGGMTEAFF TRBV6-6 - TRBJ1-1 13 few
TGCAGTGCTAGCCCTGGCGGGAGTACCTACGAGCAGTACTTC CSASPGGSTYEQYF TRBV20-1 TRBD2 TRBJ2-7 14 -
TGTGCCAGCAGCTTTTCCGGGACAGGCATTTCTGAAAACACCATATATTTT CASSFSGTGISENTIYF TRBV7-2 TRBD1 TRBJ1-3 17 few
TGTGCCAGCAGTTCCCACCTCTCGGAGAATCAGCCCCAGCATTTT CASSSHLSENQPQHF TRBV27 - TRBJ1-5 15 medium-sized
TGTGCCAGCAGTGTCTACCTTAGCCGGGGCGGAAAACTGTTTTTT CASSVYLSRGGKLFF TRBV2 - TRBJ1-4 15 few
TGTGCCAGCAGCCAAGCGCTAGCTGGCCCCGGGGAGCTGTTTTTT CASSQALAGPGELFF TRBV4-2 - TRBJ2-2 15 -
TGCGCCAGCAGCTATAGCGGGAGTTTGTCGGACGAGCAGTACTTC CASSYSGSLSDEQYF TRBV5-1 TRBD2 TRBJ2-7 15 many
TGTGCCAGCAGCGCTAGCCCGACAGTTTACTATGGCTACACCTTC CASSASPTVYYGYTF TRBV9 - TRBJ1-2 15 -
TGTGCCAGCAGTCGGGGGCCCCGTGCTGCTGGGGCCAACGTCCTGACTTTC CASSRGPRAAGANVLTF TRBV6-2/TRBV6-3 - TRBJ2-6 17 few
TGTGCCAGCAGCCCCGGACAGGGGGCGGCCTATGGCTACACCTTC CASSPGQGAAYGYTF TRBV3-1 TRBD1 TRBJ1-2 15 -
TGTGCCAGCAGCCGTGGACTGAATGAAGCTTTCTTT CASSRGLNEAFF TRBV13 - TRBJ1-1 12 few
TGTGCCAGCAGCTTAGTTATTGGTAGCGGCTCCAAAAACATTCAGTACTTC CASSLVIGSGSKNIQYF TRBV11-2 - TRBJ2-4 17 -
TGTGCCAGCAGCCCTCCGGGACAGTATAATTCACCCCTCCACTTT CASSPPGQYNSPLHF TRBV7-8 TRBD1 TRBJ1-6 15 -
TGTGCCAGACAACCGGGCCGGGGCAGACCTCTTAACTATGGCTACACCTTC CARQPGRGRPLNYGYTF TRBV19 - TRBJ1-2 17 few
TGTGCCAGCACCCCGGGCAGGTCCTTGAACACCGGGGAGCTGTTTTTT CASTPGRSLNTGELFF TRBV7-2 - TRBJ2-2 16 -
TGCGCCAGCAGTGAAGTAAGGGTGGGGGCTCTCACGGACACCGGGGAGCTGTTTTTT CASSEVRVGALTDTGELFF TRBV10-1 - TRBJ2-2 19 -
TGTGCCAGCTGGGCGGAGGCGAGCACAGATACGCAGTATTTT CASWAEASTDTQYF TRBV2 - TRBJ2-3 14 many
TGCACCCTCCCGAGGACCCTCTACGAGCAGTACTTC CTLPRTLYEQYF TRBV29-1 - TRBJ2-7 12 few
TGCAGTGCTAGACACTTACTAGCGGGAGATTACGAGCAGTACTTC CSARHLLAGDYEQYF TRBV20-1 TRBD2 TRBJ2-7 15 -
TGCAGTGCTAGAGATCCTAGCGGAGGGGTGGCAGATACGCAGTATTTT CSARDPSGGVADTQYF TRBV20-1 TRBD2 TRBJ2-3 16 many
TGTGCCAGCAGCTCCTCTTCCCACACTGAAGCTTTCTTT CASSSSSHTEAFF TRBV7-6 - TRBJ1-1 13 many
TGCAGCGTTGGAGCGGGAGTTACCGGGGAGCTGTTTTTT CSVGAGVTGELFF TRBV29-1 TRBD2 TRBJ2-2 13 -
TGCAGCGTACGCGCTACGGGACTAGCGGGAGAAGATACGCAGTATTTT CSVRATGLAGEDTQYF TRBV29-1 TRBD2 TRBJ2-3 16 many
TGCAGCCCCAGAGAAAGCTCCTACAATGAGCAGTTCTTC CSPRESSYNEQFF TRBV20-1 - TRBJ2-1 13 many
TGTGCCAGCAGCTTCCGAGCGGGGACCTCCTACAATGAGCAGTTCTTC CASSFRAGTSYNEQFF TRBV9 TRBD2 TRBJ2-1 16 many